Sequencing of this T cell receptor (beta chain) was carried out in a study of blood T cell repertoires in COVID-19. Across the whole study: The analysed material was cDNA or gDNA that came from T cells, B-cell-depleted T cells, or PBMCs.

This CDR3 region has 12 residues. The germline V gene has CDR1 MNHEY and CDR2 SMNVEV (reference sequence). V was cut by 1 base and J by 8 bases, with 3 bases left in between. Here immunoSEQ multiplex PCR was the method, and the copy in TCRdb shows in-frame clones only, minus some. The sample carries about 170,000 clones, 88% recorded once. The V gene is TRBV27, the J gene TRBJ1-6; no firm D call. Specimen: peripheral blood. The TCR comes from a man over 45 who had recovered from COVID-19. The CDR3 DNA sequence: TGTGCCAGCAGTTTATTATATTCACCCCTCCACTTT. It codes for CASSLLYSPLHF.